The 12 T cell receptor beta chains presented below share a single source sample, sequenced in a study of blood T cell repertoires in COVID-19. This table comes from immunoSEQ multiplex PCR, and its TCRdb copy is limited to in-frame clones, with some not included. The table lists 200,000 to 250,000 clones, about nine tenths of them singletons. The specimen sequenced was PBMCs or T cells enriched from blood (not recorded which). Source of these receptors: a woman aged 40 to 55 with acute COVID-19.

In DNA form, the CDR3 reads TGTGCCAGCAGTCCCGGGACTGGATCGACAGATACGCAGTATTTT. Amino acid sequence: CASSPGTGSTDTQYF. The rearrangement links TRBV7-9 to TRBJ2-3; a possible D gene is TRBD2 (6 bases). The germline V gene has CDR1 SEHNR and CDR2 FQNEAQ (reference sequence). The CDR3 is 15 amino acids. V lost 6 bases, J lost 3 bases, and 16 bases lay in between.

The chain carries TRBV30 and TRBJ1-1; D might be TRBD1 (6 bases). The ends were cut back, 5 bases at V and 3 bases at J, with 19 bases in the middle. This CDR3 comprises 15 residues. Germline V gene sequence: CDR1 GTSNPN, CDR2 SVGIG (reference sequence). The DNA for the CDR3 is TGTGCCTGGCATGGGACGCCCTCAGGGGACACTGAAGCTTTCTTT. Amino acids: CAWHGTPSGDTEAFF.

This chain connects TRBV5-1 to TRBJ1-2; D possibly corresponds to TRBD1 (6 bases). This CDR3 region has 13 residues. Trimming stripped 4 bases from V and 3 bases from J, with 10 bases between. Germline CDR1 reads SGHRS; CDR2 reads YFSETQ. CDR3 bases: TGCGCCAGCAGCCGACAGGACGACTATGGCTACACCTTC. The encoded protein is CASSRQDDYGYTF.

The chain links TRBV30 to TRBJ2-1; D is perhaps TRBD1 (5 bases). This CDR3 is 11 amino acids long. Trimming took 7 bases from V and 8 from J, leaving 12 bases between them. CDR1 is GTSNPN, CDR2 SVGIG, per germline (reference sequence). CDR3 bases: TGTGCCTCCGTCGGACACTATGAGCAGTTCTTC. Amino acids: CASVGHYEQFF.

J is TRBJ1-1 and V is TRBV9; D may be TRBD1 (5 bases). The V gene's germline CDR1 is SGDLS and CDR2 YYNGEE. The length of the CDR3 is 14 residues. Trimming took 4 bases from V and 9 from J, leaving 19 bases between them. The CDR3 spells CASSSKGEAGQAFF. The DNA of the CDR3 is TGTGCCAGCAGCTCGAAAGGGGAGGCAGGGCAAGCTTTCTTT.

Comment on this clone: Other DNA sequences in this specimen translate into the identical CDR3. The V gene is TRBV28, the J gene TRBJ2-7; no definite D call. Trimming removed 3 bases at V and 2 bases at J, with 14 bases between. The CDR3 extends over 15 amino acids. Germline assignment: CDR1 MDHEN and CDR2 SYDVKM. CDR3 coding DNA: TGTGCCAGCAGTTTTGGGCAGTCGATTACCTACGAGCAGTACTTC. Protein sequence: CASSFGQSITYEQYF.

This clone was detected once. The rearrangement links TRBV6-5 to TRBJ1-5; D perhaps matches TRBD1 (6 bases). V was cut by 6 bases and J by 4 bases, with 13 bases left in between. The CDR3 consists of 14 residues. Germline CDR1 and CDR2: MNHEY and SVGAGI. The CDR3 DNA is TGTGCCAGCAGCGGGGGGGCAGGGAATCAGCCCCAGCATTTT. Protein: CASSGGAGNQPQHF.

With respect to this clone: Different DNA sequences within this sample yield the same CDR3. The rearrangement links TRBV5-1 to TRBJ1-1; D not resolved. CDR1 and CDR2 from the germline V gene are SGHRS and YFSETQ. This CDR3 region has 13 residues. The V and J ends lost 4 bases and 4 bases respectively, with 11 bases between them. CDR3 amino acids: CASSPLSGTEAFF. For the CDR3, the DNA is TGCGCCAGCAGCCCGCTAAGCGGCACTGAAGCTTTCTTT.

The J gene is TRBJ2-3, the V gene TRBV5-4; D is ambiguous. Germline lookup yields CDR1 SGHNT and CDR2 YYREEE (reference sequence). This CDR3 spans 13 amino acids. With 1 base removed from V and 0 bases from J, the gap between germline ends came to 3 bases. The CDR3 region has the DNA TGTGCCAGCAGCTTGTATAGCACAGATACGCAGTATTTT. Translated: CASSLYSTDTQYF. Full variable domain (rest looked up from reference TRBV5-4 and TRBJ2-3): ETGVTQSPTHLIKTRGQQVTLRCSSQSGHNTVSWYQQALGQGPQFIFQYYREEENGRGNFPPRFSGLQFPNYSSELNVNALELDDSALYLCASSLYSTDTQYFGPGTRLTVL.

This clone was seen a few times. The J gene is TRBJ1-1, the V gene TRBV18, with D maybe TRBD1 (6 bases). The CDR3 has 14 amino acids. Per germline, CDR1 KGHSH and CDR2 LQKENI. Trimming removed 1 base at V and 6 bases at J, with 12 bases between. The CDR3 protein is CASSPRGGNSEAFF. Here the CDR3 DNA reads TGTGCCAGCTCACCACGGGGGGGCAACTCTGAAGCTTTCTTT.

V is TRBV7-6 and J is TRBJ2-2, with TRBD2 identical over 9 bases. V lost 2 bases to trimming and J lost 0 bases; unmatched junction nucleotides: 7. Germline values: CDR1 SGHVS, CDR2 FNYEAQ. There are 18 residues in the CDR3. The CDR3 nucleotides read TGTGCCAGCAGCTTACGAGCCGCGGGGGGGACGAACACCGGGGAGCTGTTTTTT. Translating it yields CASSLRAAGGTNTGELFF.

Concerning this clone: At one end, the junction sequence differs from germline, possibly due to a read error. The chain recombines TRBV19 with TRBJ1-2, with D possibly being TRBD1 (6 bases). CDR3 size: 14 residues. Germline CDR1 LNHDA, CDR2 SQIVND (reference sequence). CDR3 nucleotides: TGTGCCAGTAGTATAGCCCATAAACAGGGCGTATTCTCCTTC. Encoded protein: CASSIAHKQGVFSF.